This TCR beta chain appears in the sequencing data of a study of cytomegalovirus exposure and HLA in healthy donors. A multiplex PCR was run with 60 Vbeta primers and 13 Jbeta primers. Using immunoSEQ multiplex PCR, the repertoire was profiled, and TCRdb retains in-frame clones only, with some absent. The data show around 130,000 clones, 77% seen once. Findings and caveats of the study: Generally TCR sequences proved uncommon, though certain public TCRs appeared in numerous donors. In vitro data verified a few CMV-associated chains as specific for CMV antigens. Fewer N-insertions (relative to the approximately 670-donor mean) were reportedly seen in an Asian-associated ancestry cluster in a later analysis.

A word on this clone: What it binds is unknown.

Germline V lookup: CDR1 SGHNT, CDR2 YENEEA. The CDR3 runs 14 residues. The V and J ends lost 6 bases and 0 bases respectively, with 9 bases between them. This cohort consisted of healthy bone marrow donors. This clonotype originated in a man aged 18 to 30 in good health and CMV-seropositive. The gene calls are TRBV11-3 and TRBJ1-3; D gene ambiguous. The sample taken for sequencing was PBMCs. The DNA of the CDR3 is TGTGCCAGCAGGGCCAAACACTCTGGAAACACCATATATTTT. Amino acids: CASRAKHSGNTIYF. Variable domain in full (rest from reference TRBV11-3 and TRBJ1-3): EAGVVQSPRYKIIEKKQPVAFWCNPISGHNTLYWYLQNLGQGPELLIRYENEEAVDDSQLPKDRFSAERLKGVDSTLKIQPAELGDSAVYLCASRAKHSGNTIYFGEGSWLTVV.